Detailed here is one TCR beta chain. The data were obtained in a study of blood T cell repertoires in COVID-19. Study information: Acute and convalescent COVID-19 samples came from the United States, Italy and Spain.

Authors' analysis steps: The authors estimated nucleated cell counts from reference gene primer amplification. Produced via immunoSEQ multiplex PCR; TCRdb's table is partial and in-frame only. The D gene and trimming were derived from the DNA, and the V and J assignments and clone size from that table. The repertoire holds around 150,000 clones, with 87% as singletons. The CDR3 extends over 18 amino acids. V shed 4 bases and J 4 bases; nucleotides not matched to a gene: 14. Per germline, CDR1 SGHRS and CDR2 YFSETQ. The V gene is TRBV5-1, the J gene TRBJ2-6; TRBD2 aligns across 7 bases. The TCR was taken from a man aged 45 to 65 with active COVID-19. The source material was peripheral blood. This chain's CDR3 is CASSPVPGGLSGANVLTF. The CDR3, as DNA: TGCGCCAGCAGCCCCGTACCCGGGGGGTTATCCGGGGCCAACGTCCTGACTTTC.